This passage covers 24 T cell receptor beta chains from one sample sequenced in a study of shared clonotypes between healthy human individuals. Assay: immunoSEQ multiplex PCR; the TCRdb copy retains only in-frame clones and omits some. The sample carries about 500,000 clones, approximately 77% recorded once. The specimen sequenced was PBMCs. These receptors originate from a woman between 40 and 50 years old in good health. Some clones in this sample may be carry-over from other donors' samples.

On this clone: The sample has other DNA sequences that encode this CDR3 too. The rearrangement links TRBV27 to TRBJ2-2; no firm D call. The CDR3 sequence is 12 residues long. Germline assignment: CDR1 MNHEY and CDR2 SMNVEV (reference sequence). V lost 3 bases and J lost 5, with 4 bases in between. As DNA, the CDR3 is TGTGCCAGCAGTTTTCGTACCGGGGAGCTGTTTTTT. Encoded protein: CASSFRTGELFF.

This clone was recorded once. This chain uses TRBV28 with TRBJ1-1; possible D gene TRBD1, 6 bases. V was shortened by 5 bases and J by 4 bases, with 14 bases between the two germline ends. CDR1 MDHEN and CDR2 SYDVKM come from the germline V gene. This CDR3 has 14 amino acids. CDR3 nucleotides: TGTGCCAGCAGTCTAGGACAGTCCTTCACTGAAGCTTTCTTT. As protein: CASSLGQSFTEAFF.

This chain uses TRBV19 with TRBJ1-2, with D tentatively TRBD1 (6 bases). The CDR3 has 13 amino acids. CDR1 is LNHDA and CDR2 is SQIVND in the germline V gene (reference sequence). V lost 2 bases and J 6 bases, leaving 10 bases between the germline ends. The CDR3 loop is CASSIRQDNGYTF. The CDR3 DNA is TGTGCCAGTAGTATAAGACAGGACAATGGCTACACCTTC. The full variable domain, its missing parts supplied by reference TRBV19 and TRBJ1-2, is DGGITQSPKYLFRKEGQNVTLSCEQNLNHDAMYWYRQDPGQGLRLIYYSQIVNDFQKGDIAEGYSVSREKKESFPLTVTSAQKNPTAFYLCASSIRQDNGYTFGSGTRLTVV.

This clone occurred many times. The V and J genes are TRBV2 and TRBJ2-6; 7 bases match TRBD1. The CDR3 length is 16 residues. Germline loops: CDR1 SNHLY, CDR2 FYNNEI. The junction had 6 bases not matched to a gene; V was cut back by 7 bases and J by 0 bases. The CDR3 here is CASTGDSRSGANVLTF. DNA for the CDR3: TGTGCCAGCACTGGGGACAGTCGCTCTGGGGCCAACGTCCTGACTTTC. The complete variable domain, with remaining parts taken from reference TRBV2 and TRBJ2-6, reads EPEVTQTPSHQVTQMGQEVILRCVPISNHLYFYWYRQILGQKVEFLVSFYNNEISEKSEIFDDQFSVERPDGSNFTLKIRSTKLEDSAMYFCASTGDSRSGANVLTFGAGSRLTVL.

The chain carries TRBV28 and TRBJ2-7, with 11 bases that match TRBD2. The CDR3 covers 14 residues. The ends lost 5 bases at V and 2 bases at J; junction bases unmatched: 2. Germline V gives CDR1 MDHEN, CDR2 SYDVKM. As DNA, the CDR3 is TGTGCCAGCAGTCCGGGACTAGCGGCCTACGAGCAGTACTTC. Its protein product is CASSPGLAAYEQYF.

This clone appeared a few times. The J gene is TRBJ2-1, the V gene TRBV10-3; no clear D. Trimming pared 5 bases from V and 6 bases from J, leaving 14 bases between. Germline-derived CDR1 and CDR2 are ENHRY and SYGVKD. The CDR3 spans 14 residues. This CDR3 reads CAISSSRAGNEQFF. In DNA, the CDR3 is TGTGCCATCAGTTCGTCGCGAGCTGGCAATGAGCAGTTCTTC.

The gene calls are TRBV6-4 and TRBJ2-3; 7 bases fit TRBD2. Trimming at V came to 2 bases and at J to 2 bases, leaving 13 bases not matched to a gene. This CDR3 has 18 amino acids. Per germline, CDR1 MRHNA and CDR2 SNTAGT. For the CDR3, the DNA is TGTGCCAGCAGTGACGGGGGGGGTCCCCCGGGATACACAGATACGCAGTATTTT. Translated: CASSDGGGPPGYTDTQYF.

CDR3 bases: TGTGCCAGCAGCCCCGGGAACTCCTACGAGCAGTACTTC. This gives the protein CASSPGNSYEQYF. The rearrangement joins TRBV5-6 to TRBJ2-7; D is possibly TRBD2 (5 bases). This CDR3 is 13 amino acids long. Trimming took 4 bases from V and 0 from J, leaving 8 bases between them. In germline, CDR1 is SGHDT, CDR2 YYEEEE.

The genes are TRBV28 and TRBJ1-1, with TRBD1 as a possible D gene (5 bases). V gave up 3 bases and J gave up 1 base, with 9 bases separating them. The CDR3 has 14 residues. The V gene's germline CDR1 is MDHEN and CDR2 SYDVKM. The chain's CDR3 is CASSLTDTNTEAFF. CDR3 DNA: TGTGCCAGCAGTTTGACAGATACGAACACTGAAGCTTTCTTT.

This sequence joins TRBV18 and TRBJ2-3; the D is unclear. Per germline, CDR1 KGHSH and CDR2 LQKENI. This CDR3 contains 14 residues. Trimming took off 0 bases at V and 1 base at J, with 5 bases between the two ends. CDR3 in DNA: TGTGCCAGCTCACCACCGTCAGGCACAGATACGCAGTATTTT. This encodes CASSPPSGTDTQYF.

V gene TRBV5-1 combines with J gene TRBJ2-3, with a tentative D call TRBD2 (6 bases). V lost 4 bases to trimming and J lost 2 bases, with 11 bases between them. The CDR3 is made up of 14 amino acids. Germline V gene sequence: CDR1 SGHRS, CDR2 YFSETQ. CDR3 loop: CASSQDYLTDTQYF. The CDR3 nucleotides are TGCGCCAGCAGCCAGGACTACCTCACAGATACGCAGTATTTT. The variable domain in full, with the rest retrieved from reference TRBV5-1 and TRBJ2-3, is KAGVTQTPRYLIKTRGQQVTLSCSPISGHRSVSWYQQTPGQGLQFLFEYFSETQRNKGNFPGRFSGRQFSNSRSEMNVSTLELGDSALYLCASSQDYLTDTQYFGPGTRLTVL.

Concerning this clone itself: At one boundary the junction diverges from the germline segment, which might be a read error. The chain couples TRBV4-3 to TRBJ1-4; D remains unclear. The length of the CDR3 is 13 residues. Germline CDR1 LGHNA, CDR2 YSLEER. CDR3 protein: CASSEDRNEKLFF. In DNA form, the CDR3 reads TGCGCCAGCAGCGAAGACCGAAATGAAAAACTGTTTTTT.

The genes are TRBV7-9 and TRBJ2-5; 9 positions match TRBD1. The length of the CDR3 is 15 residues. Germline assignment: CDR1 SEHNR and CDR2 FQNEAQ (reference sequence). V lost 7 bases, J lost 3 bases, and 9 bases stayed unmatched. CDR3 protein: CASNSNRGLEETQYF. CDR3 in DNA: TGTGCCAGCAACTCCAACAGGGGGCTCGAAGAGACCCAGTACTTC.

This clone has only one observation. J is TRBJ2-2 and V is TRBV11-2, with D uncertain. Trimming cost V 3 bases and J 0 bases, with 8 bases left between them. The CDR3 is 15 residues long. From germline, CDR1 is SGHAT and CDR2 FQNNGV. Written as DNA, the CDR3 is TGTGCCAGCAGCTTGTGGCGGTCGAACACCGGGGAGCTGTTTTTT. It encodes CASSLWRSNTGELFF. The full variable domain, its missing parts supplied by reference TRBV11-2 and TRBJ2-2, is EAGVAQSPRYKIIEKRQSVAFWCNPISGHATLYWYQQILGQGPKLLIQFQNNGVVDDSQLPKDRFSAERLKGVDSTLKIQPAKLEDSAVYLCASSLWRSNTGELFFGEGSRLTVL.

The chain links TRBV18 to TRBJ2-7, with D perhaps TRBD2 (5 bases). This CDR3 region has 15 residues. The V end lost 2 bases, the J end lost 0 bases, and 11 bases lay between the germline ends. CDR1 is KGHSH, CDR2 LQKENI, per germline. CDR3 DNA sequence: TGTGCCAGCTCACCAGGGCTAGCTACCTCCTACGAGCAGTACTTC. This encodes CASSPGLATSYEQYF.

This clone was seen more than once but under ten times. The rearrangement links TRBV7-2 to TRBJ1-2, with a tentative D call TRBD1 (6 bases). The V gene lost 1 base and the J gene lost 6 bases, with 12 bases spanning the gap. The CDR3 is 14 residues long. Germline lookup yields CDR1 SGHTA and CDR2 FQGNSA. This CDR3 reads CASSLVQGRDGYTF. The CDR3 nucleotides are TGTGCCAGCAGCTTAGTGCAGGGGAGGGATGGCTACACCTTC.

The CDR3 spells CASSNGYEQYF. The CDR3 region has the DNA TGTGCCAGTAGTAATGGCTACGAGCAGTACTTC. The genes are TRBV19 and TRBJ2-7, with D hard to call. The CDR3 loop spans 11 amino acids. Trimming left V 4 bases short and J 3 bases short, with 4 bases between. The germline V gene encodes CDR1 LNHDA and CDR2 SQIVND (reference sequence). The full variable domain, in which reference TRBV19 and TRBJ2-7 provide the parts outside the CDR3, is DGGITQSPKYLFRKEGQNVTLSCEQNLNHDAMYWYRQDPGQGLRLIYYSQIVNDFQKGDIAEGYSVSREKKESFPLTVTSAQKNPTAFYLCASSNGYEQYFGPGTRLTVT.

The chain combines TRBV30 with TRBJ1-4, with D hard to call. V was clipped by 5 bases and J by 0 bases, with 10 bases between them. Germline assignment: CDR1 GTSNPN and CDR2 SVGIG (reference sequence). The CDR3 extends over 14 amino acids. The CDR3 here is CAWGRVATNEKLFF. DNA for the CDR3: TGTGCCTGGGGGCGGGTAGCAACTAATGAAAAACTGTTTTTT.

The gene calls are TRBV7-9 and TRBJ2-7, with a weak D call TRBD1 (6 bases). Trimming pared 1 base from V and 0 bases from J, leaving 10 bases between. Germline V gene lookup returns CDR1 SEHNR and CDR2 FQNEAQ (reference sequence). The CDR3 is made up of 15 amino acids. CDR3 amino acids: CASSLGPQGSYEQYF. CDR3 sequence (DNA): TGTGCCAGCAGCTTAGGTCCACAGGGCTCCTACGAGCAGTACTTC.

V and J are TRBV6-5 and TRBJ1-1, with D perhaps matching TRBD1 (6 bases). The germline CDR1 and CDR2 sequences are MNHEY and SVGAGI. The CDR3 length is 13 residues. V shed 5 bases and J shed 7 bases, with 14 bases lying between them. CDR3 in amino acids: CASSPGHSLEAFF. Written as DNA, the CDR3 is TGTGCCAGCAGTCCGGGACACTCACTTGAAGCTTTCTTT.

This clone was detected only once. The rearrangement joins TRBV7-6 to TRBJ2-7; D is unresolved. The CDR3 covers 15 residues. Deletions cut 5 bases from V and 6 bases from J, with 20 bases between. Germline V CDR1 and CDR2: SGHVS, FNYEAQ. The CDR3 here is CASSAVAVAGFEQYF. The CDR3 DNA reads TGTGCCAGCAGCGCGGTGGCAGTAGCTGGTTTCGAGCAGTACTTC.

The CDR3 here is CASSLFWGGGTGELFF. CDR3 in DNA: TGTGCCAGCAGCTTATTTTGGGGTGGGGGCACCGGGGAGCTGTTTTTT. The rearrangement uses TRBV11-2 and TRBJ2-2, with D tentatively TRBD1 or TRBD2 (5 bases each). Trimming pared 2 bases from V and 4 bases from J, leaving 14 bases between. Per germline, CDR1 SGHAT and CDR2 FQNNGV. The CDR3 runs 16 residues.

Only a few counts were recorded for this clone. This chain joins TRBV6-1 and TRBJ2-7; D is possibly TRBD1 or TRBD2 (5 bases each). The CDR3 runs to 15 residues. Germline CDR1 is MNHNS and CDR2 is SASEGT. Trimming took off 4 bases at V and 1 base at J, with 14 bases between the two ends. CDR3 nucleotide sequence: TGTGCCAGCAGTGCCCGCCGGGGCGCGTCCTACGAGCAGTACTTC. Protein sequence: CASSARRGASYEQYF.

In regard to this clone: This is likely an artifact of a read error, given a far larger clone one base away. The DNA of the CDR3 is TGTGCCAGCATCAGAACCTTGGATGAGCAGTTCTTC. It codes for CASIRTLDEQFF. The chain has TRBV7-2 and TRBJ2-1; no firm D call. The CDR3 spans 12 residues. Trimming took off 7 bases at V and 8 bases at J, with 12 bases between the two ends. Germline CDR1 is SGHTA and CDR2 is FQGNSA.